The rows below give T cell receptor beta chains drawn from one sample of a study of blood T cells in healthy people across ages. In TCRdb, the 5' RACE reads were re-called with MiXCR into one record per CDR3 protein. The sample holds hundreds of thousands of distinct CDR3 sequences, about 61% seen once. The sample comprised blood. All receptors derive from a man aged 40-50 years in good health. CDR3s include the opening cysteine and the closing phenylalanine or tryptophan. D genes are given only for firm matches. Size values are once, few and many counts, or a class for expanded clones, and some rows have none.

v_gene: TRBV12-3/TRBV12-4
d_gene: -
abundance: -
j_gene: TRBJ2-4
CDR3nt: TGTGCCAGCAGTAACAACTGGGCGGGCATTCAGTACTTC
CDR3aa: CASSNNWAGIQYF

v_gene: TRBV6-2/TRBV6-3
d_gene: -
abundance: -
j_gene: TRBJ2-3
CDR3nt: TGTGCCAGCAGCCCTACTAGTCTAGATACGCAGTATTTT
CDR3aa: CASSPTSLDTQYF

v_gene: TRBV24-1
d_gene: -
abundance: -
j_gene: TRBJ2-5
CDR3nt: TGTGCCACCAGTGACCCCGACAGGCCGGGGGCCCAGTACTTC
CDR3aa: CATSDPDRPGAQYF

v_gene: TRBV28
d_gene: TRBD1
abundance: few
j_gene: TRBJ2-7
CDR3nt: TGTGCCAGCAGTTTCGTCGGACAGGGTTCCTCGCAAGACTCCTACGAGCAGTACTTC
CDR3aa: CASSFVGQGSSQDSYEQYF

v_gene: TRBV20-1
d_gene: TRBD1
abundance: few
j_gene: TRBJ2-1
CDR3nt: TGCAGTGCTCCGCAAACAAGGGGGCCAGATGAGCAGTTCTTC
CDR3aa: CSAPQTRGPDEQFF

v_gene: TRBV24-1
d_gene: TRBD2
abundance: -
j_gene: TRBJ2-5
CDR3nt: TGTGCCACCAGTGATGGGACTAGCGGGAACCAAGAGACCCAGTACTTC
CDR3aa: CATSDGTSGNQETQYF

v_gene: TRBV5-1
d_gene: -
abundance: few
j_gene: TRBJ2-3
CDR3nt: TGCGCCAGCAGCAGAGACACCCAAGGAGGCACAGATACGCAGTATTTT
CDR3aa: CASSRDTQGGTDTQYF

v_gene: TRBV21-1
d_gene: -
abundance: -
j_gene: TRBJ2-7
CDR3nt: TGTGCCAGCAGCAAACCTGACGGCGAGCAGTACTTC
CDR3aa: CASSKPDGEQYF

v_gene: TRBV10-3
d_gene: TRBD2
abundance: -
j_gene: TRBJ2-1
CDR3nt: TGTGCCATCAGCCGTAGCGGGATAACCTACAATGAGCAGTTCTTC
CDR3aa: CAISRSGITYNEQFF

v_gene: TRBV20-1
d_gene: TRBD1
abundance: -
j_gene: TRBJ2-1
CDR3nt: TGCAGTGCTAGGGGAACGGGACAGAGATACAATGAGCAGTTCTTC
CDR3aa: CSARGTGQRYNEQFF